This record looks at one T cell receptor beta chain sequence and its context. No antigen is known for it. These data belong to a study of T cell responses to AZD1222 COVID-19 vaccine. The study's findings and limits: CD4 TCRs linked to vaccination spanned spike, dominating at 160-218 and 743-854. The study found Spike-specific TCR breadth and depth rose after two AZD1222 doses. Repertoires were obtained only post-peak T cell response. It should be noted that donors were predominantly white British and more often female, and clonal diversity was possibly underestimated.

The assay was immunoSEQ multiplex PCR, and TCRdb's table has in-frame clones only and misses some. The sample has 130,000 to 150,000 clones, about 93% seen once. V lost 4 bases to trimming and J lost 3 bases, with 16 bases between them. The CDR3 runs to 15 residues. Germline CDR1 reads MNHEY; CDR2 reads SMNVEV (reference sequence). V gene TRBV27 combines with J gene TRBJ2-7; a possible D gene is TRBD2 (6 bases). Sequencing was performed on peripheral blood, taken on day 0 of MenACWY control vaccination. The sequence came from an adult in good health. CDR3 nucleotides: TGTGCCAGCAGTTCGGGAGCAGCTAACCACTACGAGCAGTACTTC. This codes for CASSSGAANHYEQYF.